This is a list of T cell receptor beta chains from one sample in a study of blood T cells in healthy people across ages. TCRdb ran MiXCR on the 5' RACE reads and lists one entry per CDR3 protein. The sample includes approximately 1.5 million distinct CDR3 sequences, about 42% of them seen just once. The material sequenced was blood. The receptors here all came from a woman under 30 in good health. The CDR3 runs from the conserved cysteine through the conserved F or W. D genes are given only for firm matches. The listing skips clone size in some rows; elsewhere it reads once, few, many or a size class.

v_call: TRBV20-1
d_call: TRBD1
j_call: TRBJ2-1
clone_size: few
cdr3_aa: CSASGDRYNEQFF
cdr3_nt: TGCAGTGCTAGTGGGGACAGGTACAATGAGCAGTTCTTC

v_call: TRBV20-1
d_call: -
j_call: TRBJ1-2
clone_size: -
cdr3_aa: CSAMADGSYGYTF
cdr3_nt: TGCAGTGCTATGGCCGACGGCAGCTATGGCTACACCTTC

v_call: TRBV6-4
d_call: -
j_call: TRBJ2-2
clone_size: -
cdr3_aa: CASSDSGLHTGELFF
cdr3_nt: TGTGCCAGCAGTGACTCGGGACTTCACACCGGGGAGCTGTTTTTT

v_call: TRBV10-3
d_call: TRBD1
j_call: TRBJ2-1
clone_size: -
cdr3_aa: CSIRGQGNNEQFF
cdr3_nt: TGTTCCATCAGAGGACAGGGGAATAACGAGCAGTTCTTC

v_call: TRBV9
d_call: -
j_call: TRBJ2-1
clone_size: -
cdr3_aa: CASSVAPAAALSLETQFF
cdr3_nt: TGTGCCAGCAGCGTAGCCCCGGCGGCAGCTTTGTCGTTGGAGACCCAGTTCTTC

v_call: TRBV20-1
d_call: TRBD2
j_call: TRBJ2-1
clone_size: -
cdr3_aa: CSARERTSGVPSYNEQFF
cdr3_nt: TGCAGTGCTAGAGAGAGGACTAGCGGGGTGCCCTCCTACAATGAGCAGTTCTTC

v_call: TRBV24-1
d_call: -
j_call: TRBJ2-3
clone_size: -
cdr3_aa: CATCDLERSTDTQYF
cdr3_nt: TGTGCCACCTGTGATTTAGAACGAAGCACAGATACGCAGTATTTT

v_call: TRBV27
d_call: -
j_call: TRBJ2-7
clone_size: few
cdr3_aa: CASSSISDEQYF
cdr3_nt: TGTGCCAGCAGTTCAATTTCTGACGAGCAGTACTTC

v_call: TRBV20-1
d_call: -
j_call: TRBJ1-5
clone_size: -
cdr3_aa: CSATPRQRMFNQPQHF
cdr3_nt: TGCAGTGCTACCCCCAGGCAGCGTATGTTTAATCAGCCCCAGCATTTT

v_call: TRBV12-3/TRBV12-4
d_call: -
j_call: TRBJ2-2
clone_size: -
cdr3_aa: CASSLGDPAAGELFF
cdr3_nt: TGTGCCAGCAGTTTAGGGGACCCAGCGGCCGGGGAGCTGTTTTTT

v_call: TRBV4-3
d_call: TRBD2
j_call: TRBJ2-3
clone_size: medium-sized
cdr3_aa: CASSQQAGGADTQYF
cdr3_nt: TGCGCCAGCAGCCAACAAGCGGGAGGCGCAGATACGCAGTATTTT

v_call: TRBV5-1
d_call: -
j_call: TRBJ1-4
clone_size: -
cdr3_aa: CASSFSSINEKLFF
cdr3_nt: TGCGCCAGCAGCTTTTCCAGCATTAATGAAAAACTGTTTTTT

v_call: TRBV5-1
d_call: TRBD2
j_call: TRBJ2-7
clone_size: -
cdr3_aa: CASSPRMSGGTYNEQYF
cdr3_nt: TGCGCCAGCAGCCCCAGGATGAGCGGGGGTACTTACAATGAGCAGTACTTC

v_call: TRBV3-1
d_call: TRBD2
j_call: TRBJ2-3
clone_size: -
cdr3_aa: CASSTQAGPGDTQYF
cdr3_nt: TGTGCCAGCAGCACCCAAGCGGGGCCGGGAGATACGCAGTATTTT

v_call: TRBV20-1
d_call: -
j_call: TRBJ1-2
clone_size: -
cdr3_aa: CSARAGSSGGYTF
cdr3_nt: TGCAGTGCTAGGGCCGGCTCGTCGGGTGGCTACACCTTC

v_call: TRBV11-3
d_call: -
j_call: TRBJ2-1
clone_size: -
cdr3_aa: CASSFAGEGYNEQFF
cdr3_nt: TGTGCCAGCAGCTTTGCAGGGGAGGGTTACAATGAGCAGTTCTTC

v_call: TRBV7-2
d_call: -
j_call: TRBJ2-1
clone_size: -
cdr3_aa: CASSFGLALLNEQFF
cdr3_nt: TGTGCCAGCAGCTTTGGCCTTGCCCTCCTCAATGAGCAGTTCTTC

v_call: TRBV5-1
d_call: -
j_call: TRBJ1-2
clone_size: -
cdr3_aa: CASSYGRNYDYTF
cdr3_nt: TGCGCCAGCAGTTACGGGCGAAACTATGACTACACCTTC

v_call: TRBV4-3
d_call: -
j_call: TRBJ2-1
clone_size: few
cdr3_aa: CASSQDRNPWGGYNEQFF
cdr3_nt: TGCGCCAGCAGCCAAGATAGGAATCCTTGGGGAGGCTACAATGAGCAGTTCTTC

v_call: TRBV6-5
d_call: -
j_call: TRBJ2-7
clone_size: few
cdr3_aa: CASRARDNQLEQYF
cdr3_nt: TGTGCCAGCAGAGCCCGGGACAACCAACTCGAGCAGTACTTC

v_call: TRBV12-3/TRBV12-4
d_call: -
j_call: TRBJ2-7
clone_size: once
cdr3_aa: CASSPQANAVSEQYF
cdr3_nt: TGTGCCAGCAGTCCTCAGGCCAACGCGGTCTCCGAGCAGTACTTC

v_call: TRBV6-5
d_call: -
j_call: TRBJ2-5
clone_size: -
cdr3_aa: CASSYSDTQETQYF
cdr3_nt: TGTGCCAGCAGTTACTCGGACACTCAAGAGACCCAGTACTTC

v_call: TRBV6-8
d_call: -
j_call: TRBJ1-1
clone_size: -
cdr3_aa: CASSYSRALEGLMNTEAFF
cdr3_nt: TGTGCCAGCAGTTACTCCCGGGCCTTAGAGGGCCTTATGAACACTGAAGCTTTCTTT

v_call: TRBV10-2
d_call: -
j_call: TRBJ2-4
clone_size: -
cdr3_aa: CASSPSSEAQYF
cdr3_nt: TGCGCCAGCAGTCCATCTAGCGAAGCGCAGTACTTC

v_call: TRBV6-5
d_call: TRBD1
j_call: TRBJ2-2
clone_size: -
cdr3_aa: CASSYGTGGSTGELFF
cdr3_nt: TGTGCCAGCAGTTACGGGACAGGGGGTAGCACCGGGGAGCTGTTTTTT

v_call: TRBV20-1
d_call: TRBD1
j_call: TRBJ1-1
clone_size: few
cdr3_aa: CSARAGGEVTEAFF
cdr3_nt: TGCAGTGCCAGGGCAGGGGGAGAAGTCACTGAAGCTTTCTTT

v_call: TRBV7-2
d_call: -
j_call: TRBJ2-3
clone_size: few
cdr3_aa: CASSSQLMGGRKGTQYF
cdr3_nt: TGTGCCAGCAGCTCCCAGTTGATGGGGGGCCGTAAGGGTACGCAGTATTTT

v_call: TRBV25-1
d_call: TRBD1
j_call: TRBJ2-3
clone_size: few
cdr3_aa: CASSGGTGLTSDTQYF
cdr3_nt: TGTGCCAGCAGTGGAGGGACAGGTCTTACTTCAGATACGCAGTATTTT

v_call: TRBV25-1
d_call: -
j_call: TRBJ1-1
clone_size: -
cdr3_aa: CVSSPRGHTEAFF
cdr3_nt: TGTGTCAGCAGCCCCCGCGGTCACACTGAAGCTTTCTTT

v_call: TRBV20-1
d_call: TRBD1
j_call: TRBJ2-4
clone_size: -
cdr3_aa: CSAADPTGGSKNIQYF
cdr3_nt: TGCAGTGCCGCGGACCCGACAGGGGGCTCCAAAAACATTCAGTACTTC

v_call: TRBV27
d_call: -
j_call: TRBJ1-6
clone_size: few
cdr3_aa: CASRTPLGDSPLHF
cdr3_nt: TGTGCCAGCAGAACGCCCCTAGGGGATTCACCCCTCCACTTT

v_call: TRBV24-1
d_call: TRBD1
j_call: TRBJ2-3
clone_size: many
cdr3_aa: CATSDSPGTGFGDTQYF
cdr3_nt: TGTGCCACCAGTGATAGCCCCGGGACAGGCTTCGGAGATACGCAGTATTTT

v_call: TRBV29-1
d_call: -
j_call: TRBJ1-2
clone_size: -
cdr3_aa: CSVTQGEGGHTF
cdr3_nt: TGCAGCGTGACTCAGGGTGAGGGAGGCCACACCTTC

v_call: TRBV20-1
d_call: TRBD1
j_call: TRBJ1-2
clone_size: few
cdr3_aa: CSARDTGGPSDYGYTF
cdr3_nt: TGCAGTGCTAGAGATACAGGGGGCCCCTCTGACTATGGCTACACCTTC

v_call: TRBV14
d_call: -
j_call: TRBJ1-1
clone_size: -
cdr3_aa: CASRPLGDEAFF
cdr3_nt: TGTGCCAGCAGACCGCTTGGCGATGAAGCTTTCTTT

v_call: TRBV19
d_call: -
j_call: TRBJ1-2
clone_size: -
cdr3_aa: CASSIAPGAYGYTF
cdr3_nt: TGTGCCAGTAGTATAGCTCCAGGGGCTTATGGCTACACCTTC

v_call: TRBV6-1
d_call: -
j_call: TRBJ2-7
clone_size: -
cdr3_aa: CASRDRSCEQYF
cdr3_nt: TGTGCCAGCAGAGACAGGAGCTGCGAGCAGTACTTC

v_call: TRBV10-3
d_call: -
j_call: TRBJ1-1
clone_size: -
cdr3_aa: CAISESGDSNTEAFF
cdr3_nt: TGTGCCATCAGTGAGTCCGGGGACTCGAACACTGAAGCTTTCTTT

v_call: TRBV7-2
d_call: TRBD1
j_call: TRBJ1-1
clone_size: -
cdr3_aa: CASSSQPGTDEAFF
cdr3_nt: TGTGCCAGCAGCAGTCAGCCCGGGACAGATGAAGCTTTCTTT

v_call: TRBV7-9
d_call: -
j_call: TRBJ2-4
clone_size: -
cdr3_aa: CASSLNPTEENIQYF
cdr3_nt: TGTGCCAGCAGCTTAAACCCCACCGAAGAAAACATTCAGTACTTC

v_call: TRBV4-3
d_call: TRBD1
j_call: TRBJ1-5
clone_size: many
cdr3_aa: CASSQDRTGPQPQHF
cdr3_nt: TGCGCCAGCAGCCAAGATAGGACAGGGCCTCAGCCCCAGCATTTT

v_call: TRBV20-1
d_call: -
j_call: TRBJ2-3
clone_size: -
cdr3_aa: CSARESARTTDTQYF
cdr3_nt: TGCAGTGCTAGAGAGTCGGCGCGGACCACAGATACGCAGTATTTT

v_call: TRBV30
d_call: -
j_call: TRBJ2-1
clone_size: -
cdr3_aa: CAWSPPRELYNEQFF
cdr3_nt: TGTGCCTGGAGTCCGCCACGGGAGCTCTACAATGAGCAGTTCTTC

v_call: TRBV20-1
d_call: -
j_call: TRBJ2-5
clone_size: -
cdr3_aa: CSARDGVSHNEQYF
cdr3_nt: TGCAGTGCTAGGGATGGGGTTTCCCACAATGAGCAGTACTTC

v_call: TRBV4-3
d_call: -
j_call: TRBJ1-1
clone_size: -
cdr3_aa: CASSQDLAVGHLNTEAFF
cdr3_nt: TGCGCCAGCAGCCAAGATTTGGCGGTTGGACACCTGAACACTGAAGCTTTCTTT

v_call: TRBV4-1
d_call: -
j_call: TRBJ1-6
clone_size: few
cdr3_aa: CASSQDGQNSPLHF
cdr3_nt: TGCGCCAGCAGCCAAGATGGGCAGAATTCACCCCTCCACTTT

v_call: TRBV2
d_call: -
j_call: TRBJ1-1
clone_size: -
cdr3_aa: CASKGDFTEAFF
cdr3_nt: TGTGCCAGCAAGGGGGATTTCACTGAAGCTTTCTTT

v_call: TRBV7-2
d_call: -
j_call: TRBJ2-5
clone_size: -
cdr3_aa: CASSQSGQHQETQYF
cdr3_nt: TGTGCCAGCAGCCAGAGCGGGCAGCACCAAGAGACCCAGTACTTC

v_call: TRBV7-6
d_call: -
j_call: TRBJ1-2
clone_size: -
cdr3_aa: CASSLAQGLNHDYGYTF
cdr3_nt: TGTGCCAGCAGCTTAGCGCAGGGGCTCAATCACGACTATGGCTACACCTTC

v_call: TRBV15
d_call: -
j_call: TRBJ1-2
clone_size: few
cdr3_aa: CATSSPGVQDYGYTF
cdr3_nt: TGTGCCACCAGCAGCCCGGGGGTACAGGACTATGGCTACACCTTC